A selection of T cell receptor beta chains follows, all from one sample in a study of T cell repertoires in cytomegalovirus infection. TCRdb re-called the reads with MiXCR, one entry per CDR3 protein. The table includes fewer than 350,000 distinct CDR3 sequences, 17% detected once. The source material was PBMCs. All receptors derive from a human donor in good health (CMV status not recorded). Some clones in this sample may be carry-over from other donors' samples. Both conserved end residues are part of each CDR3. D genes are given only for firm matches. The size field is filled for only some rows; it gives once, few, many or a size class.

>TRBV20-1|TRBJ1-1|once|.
TGCAGTGCTTCGGGGCAGCTCACTGAAGCTTTCTTT
CSASGQLTEAFF
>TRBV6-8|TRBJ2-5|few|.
TGTGCCAGCAGTTACTCGAATTCATTAGCCCTGGAGACCCAGTACTTC
CASSYSNSLALETQYF
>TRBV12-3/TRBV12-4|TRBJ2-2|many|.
TGTGCCAGCAGTTCCCACGCCACCGGATACACCGGGGAGCTGTTTTTT
CASSSHATGYTGELFF
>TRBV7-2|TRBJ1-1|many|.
TGTGCCAGCAGTCTTGGGACTACTTCCACTGAAGCTTTCTTT
CASSLGTTSTEAFF
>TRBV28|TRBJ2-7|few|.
TGTGCCAGCACGACCTCGTTCTACGAGCAGTACTTC
CASTTSFYEQYF
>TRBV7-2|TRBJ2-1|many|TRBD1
TGTGCCAGCAGCACAGACAGGGAGAATGAGCAGTTCTTC
CASSTDRENEQFF
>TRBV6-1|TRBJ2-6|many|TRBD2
TGTGCCACTAAGCGGGACGGATTCTCTGGGGCCAACGTCCTGACTTTC
CATKRDGFSGANVLTF
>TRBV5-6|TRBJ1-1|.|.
TGTGCCAGCAGCCTTACAGGAGTGAGGACTGAAGCTTTCTTT
CASSLTGVRTEAFF
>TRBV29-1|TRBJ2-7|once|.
TGCAGCGCAGGGGGGCGGTCCTCCTACGAGCAGTACTTC
CSAGGRSSYEQYF
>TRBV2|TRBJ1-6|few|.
TGTGCCAGCAGCGCCAATTTTAGGACAGTCAATTCACCCCTCCACTTT
CASSANFRTVNSPLHF
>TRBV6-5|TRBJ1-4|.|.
TGTGCCAGCAGTTACTCCCCTCTTTGGTATGAAAAACTGTTTTTT
CASSYSPLWYEKLFF
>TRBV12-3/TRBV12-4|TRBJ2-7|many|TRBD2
TGTGCCAGCAGTGCCCGTTCCGGGACTAGCGGGTACGAGCAGTACTTC
CASSARSGTSGYEQYF
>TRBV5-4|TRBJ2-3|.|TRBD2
TGTGCCAGCAGCTTGAAACTAGCGGGTAGCACAGATACGCAGTATTTT
CASSLKLAGSTDTQYF
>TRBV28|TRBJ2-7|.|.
TGTGCCAGCGAAAACAGGAAGGACTCCCCCTACGAGCAGTACTTC
CASENRKDSPYEQYF
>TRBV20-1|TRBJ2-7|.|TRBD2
TGCAGTGCTAGAGTCCTCCTAGCGGGGGCCTACGAGCAGTACTTC
CSARVLLAGAYEQYF
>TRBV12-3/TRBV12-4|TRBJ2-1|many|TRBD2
TGTGCCAGCACCATTGAGCGGGGGAGCTCCTACAATGAGCAGTTCTTC
CASTIERGSSYNEQFF
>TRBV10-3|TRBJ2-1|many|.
TGTGCCATCAGTGGACCTAATTACAATGAGCAGTTCTTC
CAISGPNYNEQFF
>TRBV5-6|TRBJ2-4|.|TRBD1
TGTGCCAGCAGCCGGGACAGGGGGCGTGGGTCAGCCAAAAACATTCAGTACTTC
CASSRDRGRGSAKNIQYF
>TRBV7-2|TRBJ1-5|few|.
TGTGCCAGCAGCTCACAGGGAGGGGCAAGGCAGCCCCAGCATTTT
CASSSQGGARQPQHF
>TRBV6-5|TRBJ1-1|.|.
TGTGCCAGCAGTTACTCCTTTTCCCCCGGACTGAACACTGAAGCTTTCTTT
CASSYSFSPGLNTEAFF
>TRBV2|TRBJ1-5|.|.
TGTGCCAGCACCGGCGACGAGGAGCCCCAGCATTTT
CASTGDEEPQHF
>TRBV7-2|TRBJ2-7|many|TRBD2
TGTGCCAGCAGCCCCGACGGGACTAGCTACGAGCAGTACTTC
CASSPDGTSYEQYF
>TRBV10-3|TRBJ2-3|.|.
TGTGCCACCACCACCGGGCCTAGCACAGATACGCAGTATTTT
CATTTGPSTDTQYF
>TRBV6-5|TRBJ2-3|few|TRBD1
TGTGCCAGCAGTTTCGACAGGGGAGTGGGAGATACGCAGTATTTT
CASSFDRGVGDTQYF
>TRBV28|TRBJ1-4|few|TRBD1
TGTGCCAGCAGCCCGCACGGACAGGGGATTGCAACTAATGAAAAACTGTTTTTT
CASSPHGQGIATNEKLFF
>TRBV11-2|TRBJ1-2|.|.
TGTGCCAGCAGCGTATACCAGGGCTTCCTCTTCGACACAGCTAACTATGGCTACACCTTC
CASSVYQGFLFDTANYGYTF
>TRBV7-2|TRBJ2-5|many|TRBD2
TGTGCCAGCAGCCCCAACCGTGCCGGGGGGACGGAGACCCAGTACTTC
CASSPNRAGGTETQYF
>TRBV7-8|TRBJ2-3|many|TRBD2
TGTGCCAGCAGCGAAGGGACTACCCGTGGAGATACGCAGTATTTT
CASSEGTTRGDTQYF
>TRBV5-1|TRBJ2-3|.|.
TGCGCCAGCAGAACCGGGCCGACTGAGACAGATACGCAGTATTTT
CASRTGPTETDTQYF
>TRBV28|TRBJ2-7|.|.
TGTGCCAGCAGTTTCGTCAGGACCGCATCCTACGAGCAGTACTTC
CASSFVRTASYEQYF
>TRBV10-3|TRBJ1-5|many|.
TGTGCCATCAGTGGCGATGATCAGCCCCAGCATTTT
CAISGDDQPQHF
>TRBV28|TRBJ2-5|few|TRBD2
TGTGCCAGCAGTTCGACTAGCATGGGACGGGGGGAGACCCAGTACTTC
CASSSTSMGRGETQYF
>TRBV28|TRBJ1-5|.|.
TGTGCCAGCAGCCCCAGATTTGGGGTTAGCAATCAGCCCCAGCATTTT
CASSPRFGVSNQPQHF
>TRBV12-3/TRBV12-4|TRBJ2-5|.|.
TGTGCCAGCAGCCGACTCGAAGAGACCCAGTACTTC
CASSRLEETQYF
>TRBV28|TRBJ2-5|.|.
TGTGCCAGCAATACGTGGGAGACCCAGTACTTC
CASNTWETQYF
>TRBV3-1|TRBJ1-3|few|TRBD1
TGTGCCAGCAGCCTCGGGGACAGTTACGGAAACACCATATATTTT
CASSLGDSYGNTIYF
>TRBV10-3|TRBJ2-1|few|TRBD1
TGTGCCATCAGTCAGCCTCCGGGACAGGGGGCCACTGAGCAGTTCTTC
CAISQPPGQGATEQFF
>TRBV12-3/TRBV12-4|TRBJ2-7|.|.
TGTGCCAGCAGTCCTCAGGGTTACGAGCAGCACTTC
CASSPQGYEQHF
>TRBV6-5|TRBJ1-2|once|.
TGTGCCAGCAAAACCGGGGGGGGAATATTTCATGGCTACACCTTC
CASKTGGGIFHGYTF
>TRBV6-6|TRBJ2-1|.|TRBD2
TGTGCCAGCAGTACTTTCTCGGGGGGTGAGCAGTTCTTC
CASSTFSGGEQFF
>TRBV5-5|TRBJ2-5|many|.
TGTGCCAGCAGCTTGGCCCATTCCAATCCGGGGGCTCCAAAAGAGACCCAGTACTTC
CASSLAHSNPGAPKETQYF